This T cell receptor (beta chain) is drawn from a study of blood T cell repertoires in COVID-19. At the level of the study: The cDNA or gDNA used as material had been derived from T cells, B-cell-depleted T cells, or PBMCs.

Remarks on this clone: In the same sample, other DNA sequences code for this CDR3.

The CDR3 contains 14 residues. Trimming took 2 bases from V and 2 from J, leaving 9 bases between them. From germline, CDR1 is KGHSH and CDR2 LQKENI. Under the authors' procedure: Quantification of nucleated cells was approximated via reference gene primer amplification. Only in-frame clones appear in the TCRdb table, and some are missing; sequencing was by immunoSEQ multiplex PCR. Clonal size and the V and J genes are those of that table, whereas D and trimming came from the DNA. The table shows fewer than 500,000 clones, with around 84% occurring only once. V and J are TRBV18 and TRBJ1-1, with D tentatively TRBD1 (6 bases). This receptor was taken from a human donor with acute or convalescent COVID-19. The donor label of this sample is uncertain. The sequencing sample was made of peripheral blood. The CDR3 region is CASSPGTINTEAFF. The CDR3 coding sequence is TGTGCCAGCTCACCAGGGACAATCAACACTGAAGCTTTCTTT.